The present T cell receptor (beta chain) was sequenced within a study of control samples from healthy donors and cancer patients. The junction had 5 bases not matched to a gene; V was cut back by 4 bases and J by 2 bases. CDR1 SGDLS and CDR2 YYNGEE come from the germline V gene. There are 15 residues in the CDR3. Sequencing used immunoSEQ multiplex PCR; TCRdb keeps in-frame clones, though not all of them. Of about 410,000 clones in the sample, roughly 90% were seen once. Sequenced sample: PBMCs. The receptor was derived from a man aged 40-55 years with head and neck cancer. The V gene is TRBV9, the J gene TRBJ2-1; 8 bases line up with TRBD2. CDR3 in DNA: TGTGCCAGCAGCTCCCCCGGGGGGGCCTACAATGAGCAGTTCTTC. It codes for CASSSPGGAYNEQFF.